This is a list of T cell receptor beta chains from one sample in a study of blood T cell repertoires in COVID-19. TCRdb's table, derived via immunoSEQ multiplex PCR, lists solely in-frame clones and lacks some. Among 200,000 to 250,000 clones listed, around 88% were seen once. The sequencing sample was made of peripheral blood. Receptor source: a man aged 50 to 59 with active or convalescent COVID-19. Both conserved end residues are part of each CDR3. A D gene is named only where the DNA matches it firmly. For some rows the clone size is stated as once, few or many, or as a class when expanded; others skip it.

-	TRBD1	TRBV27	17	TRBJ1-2	CASSLSSGTGRSYGYTF	TGTGCCAGCAGTTTATCGTCAGGGACAGGAAGGAGCTATGGCTACACCTTC
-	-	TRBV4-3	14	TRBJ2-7	CASSHAGVGHEQYF	TGCGCCAGCAGCCATGCAGGGGTTGGCCACGAGCAGTACTTC
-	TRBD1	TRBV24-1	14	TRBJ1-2	CATSERQGGDGYTF	TGTGCCACCAGTGAGCGACAGGGCGGGGATGGCTACACCTTC
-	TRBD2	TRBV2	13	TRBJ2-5	CASTRTRQETQYF	TGTGCCAGCACTCGGACTAGACAAGAGACCCAGTACTTC
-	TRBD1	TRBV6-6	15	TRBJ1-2	CASSNPPGQGNGYTF	TGTGCCAGCAGTAACCCTCCCGGACAGGGGAATGGCTACACCTTC
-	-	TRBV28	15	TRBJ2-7	CASRVAAGPDYEQYF	TGTGCCAGCAGAGTCGCGGCGGGGCCGGACTACGAGCAGTACTTC
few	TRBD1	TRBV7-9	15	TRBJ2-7	CASSPSDRGDYEQYF	TGTGCCAGCAGCCCGAGCGACAGGGGCGACTACGAGCAGTACTTC
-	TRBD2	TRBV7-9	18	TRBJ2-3	CASSLRRTGAGKADTQYF	TGTGCCAGCAGCTTAAGGAGGACTGGAGCGGGGAAAGCAGATACGCAGTATTTT
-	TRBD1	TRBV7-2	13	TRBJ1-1	CASSSDRETEAFF	TGTGCCAGCAGTTCCGACAGGGAGACTGAAGCTTTCTTT
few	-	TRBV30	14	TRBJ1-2	CAWSAPRAGYGYTF	TGTGCCTGGAGCGCCCCACGGGCAGGGTATGGCTACACCTTC
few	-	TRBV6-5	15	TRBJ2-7	CASSLEETGLYEQYF	TGTGCCAGCAGCCTAGAGGAGACAGGTCTGTACGAGCAGTACTTC
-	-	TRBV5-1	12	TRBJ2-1	CASSPNYNEQFF	TGCGCCAGCAGCCCAAACTACAATGAGCAGTTCTTC
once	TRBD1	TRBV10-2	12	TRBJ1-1	CATMGQYTEAFF	TGCGCCACCATGGGACAGTACACTGAAGCTTTCTTT
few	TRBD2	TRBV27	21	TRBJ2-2	CASSRTIAGGFSSINTGELFF	TGTGCCAGCAGCCGAACCATAGCGGGAGGCTTTTCTTCCATTAACACCGGGGAGCTGTTTTTT
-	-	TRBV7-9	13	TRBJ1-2	CASSSTEIYGYTF	TGTGCCAGCAGCTCGACTGAGATTTATGGCTACACCTTC
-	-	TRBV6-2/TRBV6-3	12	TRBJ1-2	CASSFQGGGYTF	TGTGCCAGCAGTTTCCAGGGAGGCGGCTACACCTTC
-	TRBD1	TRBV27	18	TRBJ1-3	CASSFLGRAGGSGNTIYF	TGTGCCAGCAGTTTTCTCGGACGGGCAGGGGGATCAGGAAACACCATATATTTT